This TCR beta chain appears in the sequencing data of a study of T cell changes during pregnancy in multiple sclerosis. Germline CDR1 reads SGHTA; CDR2 reads FQGNSA. V lost 5 bases and J 8 bases, leaving 13 bases between the germline ends. CDR3 size: 12 residues. TCRdb's table, derived via immunoSEQ multiplex PCR, lists solely in-frame clones and lacks some. The sample includes about 21,000 clones, roughly 88% of them seen just once. The receptor was derived from a female donor in good health, enrolled as a control in a pregnancy study. The sample was CD8+ T cells from peripheral blood mononuclear cells, taken after pregnancy. This chain uses TRBV7-2 with TRBJ2-7, with D possibly TRBD2 on 6 matching bases. The CDR3 nucleotides read TGTGCCAGCAGCCTAGGGGCGGGAAAGCAGTACTTC. Residues: CASSLGAGKQYF.